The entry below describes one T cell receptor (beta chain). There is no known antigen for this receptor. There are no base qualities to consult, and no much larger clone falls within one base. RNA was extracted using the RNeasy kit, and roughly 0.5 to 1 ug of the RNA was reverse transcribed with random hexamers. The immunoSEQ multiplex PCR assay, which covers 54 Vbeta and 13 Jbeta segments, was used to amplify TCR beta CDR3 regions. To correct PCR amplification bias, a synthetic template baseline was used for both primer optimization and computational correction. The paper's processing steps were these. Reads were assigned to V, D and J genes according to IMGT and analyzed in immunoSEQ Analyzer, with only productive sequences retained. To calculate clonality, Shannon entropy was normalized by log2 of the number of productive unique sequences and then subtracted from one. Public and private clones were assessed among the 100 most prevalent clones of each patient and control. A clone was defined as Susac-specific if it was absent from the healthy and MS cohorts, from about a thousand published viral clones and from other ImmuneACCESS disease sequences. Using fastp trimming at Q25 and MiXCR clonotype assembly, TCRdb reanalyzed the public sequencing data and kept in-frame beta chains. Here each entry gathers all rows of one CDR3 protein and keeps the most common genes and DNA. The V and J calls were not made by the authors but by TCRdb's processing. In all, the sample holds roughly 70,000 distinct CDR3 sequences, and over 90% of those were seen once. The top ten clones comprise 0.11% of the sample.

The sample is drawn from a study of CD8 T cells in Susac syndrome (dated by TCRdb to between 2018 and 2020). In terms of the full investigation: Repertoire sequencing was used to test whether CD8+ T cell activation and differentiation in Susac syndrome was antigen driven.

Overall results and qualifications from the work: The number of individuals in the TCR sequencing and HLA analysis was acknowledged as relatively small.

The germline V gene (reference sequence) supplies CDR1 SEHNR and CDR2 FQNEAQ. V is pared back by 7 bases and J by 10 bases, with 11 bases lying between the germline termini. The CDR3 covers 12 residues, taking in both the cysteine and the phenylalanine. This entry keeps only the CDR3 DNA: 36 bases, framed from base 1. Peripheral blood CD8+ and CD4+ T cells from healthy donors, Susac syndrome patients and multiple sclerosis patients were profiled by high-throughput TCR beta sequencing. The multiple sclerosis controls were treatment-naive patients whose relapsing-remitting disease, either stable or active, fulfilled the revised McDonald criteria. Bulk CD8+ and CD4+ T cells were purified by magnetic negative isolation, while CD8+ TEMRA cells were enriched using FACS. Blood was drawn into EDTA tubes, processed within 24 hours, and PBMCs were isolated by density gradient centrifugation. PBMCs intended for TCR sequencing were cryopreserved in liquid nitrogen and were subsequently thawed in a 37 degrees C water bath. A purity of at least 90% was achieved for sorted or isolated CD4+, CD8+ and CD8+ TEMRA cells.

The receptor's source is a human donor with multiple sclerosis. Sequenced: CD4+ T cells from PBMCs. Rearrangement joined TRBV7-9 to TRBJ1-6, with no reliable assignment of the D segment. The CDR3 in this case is CASTPMVSPLHF. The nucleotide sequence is TGTGCCAGCACCCCAATGGTGTCACCCCTCCACTTT.